This record looks at one TCR beta chain sequence and its context. What it binds is not known. Using its own MiXCR run on the reads, TCRdb lists one record per CDR3 protein. The sample carries approximately 70,000 distinct CDR3 sequences, roughly 20% recorded once. The data are from a study of T cell repertoires in cytomegalovirus infection. Study-level findings and limits: HLA-C-restricted CMV-specific TCR beta clonotypes prevailed in the ex vivo response.

Per the germline V gene, CDR1 is SGHRS and CDR2 is YFSETQ. The CDR3 loop spans 14 amino acids. Losses at the gene ends were 2 bases for V and 6 bases for J; bases not matched to a gene: 1. The V and J genes are TRBV5-1 and TRBJ2-1; TRBD2 matches at 11 bases. The clonotype was recovered from a human donor in good health (CMV status not recorded). Some clones in this sample may be carry-over from other donors' samples. Sequencing was performed on PBMCs, sequenced either directly or after in vitro stimulation (not recorded which). The CDR3 DNA sequence: TGCGCCAGCAGCTTTACTAGCGGGAGCAATGAGCAGTTCTTC. Translating gives CASSFTSGSNEQFF.